One and the same sample provided the 29 T cell receptor beta chains below, sequenced in a study of regulatory T cells in long-lasting Graves disease. Indicated time point: newly diagnosed GD, antithyroid drugs for less than 3 months. The TCR library was prepared using RNA isolated from PBMCs. To make TCR beta libraries, researchers used iRepertoire HTBI primers and Arm-PCR of CDR3 regions. One entry per CDR3 protein results from TCRdb running MiXCR on the multiplex PCR reads. Altogether around 230,000 distinct CDR3 sequences are present, 18% being singletons, with the ten largest covering approximately 24%. Sequenced here: peripheral blood mononuclear cells (PBMCs), sampled at new diagnosis, from a patient treated with antithyroid drugs. The source is a female donor with Graves disease.

This clonotype has just one count. The chain uses TRBV27 and TRBJ2-5, with D possibly being TRBD2 (6 bases). V lost 3 bases, J lost 4 bases, and 15 bases lay in between. This CDR3 contains 15 residues. Germline values: CDR1 MNHEY, CDR2 SMNVEV (reference sequence). Here the CDR3 reads CASSFAGSLGETQYF. For the CDR3, the DNA is TGTGCCAGCAGTTTTGCGGGGAGCCTGGGAGAGACCCAGTACTTC.

This clonotype came up many times. V and J are TRBV5-6 and TRBJ2-7; D is undetermined. This CDR3 is built from 17 residues. Trimming cost V 3 bases and J 9 bases, with 28 bases left between them. Germline loops: CDR1 SGHDT, CDR2 YYEEEE. The CDR3 region has the DNA TGTGCCAGCAGCTCGGGTCCTAGTTCGGGCCCGATCGGTGGGCAGTACTTC. Translated, it gives CASSSGPSSGPIGGQYF.

This clonotype was recorded many times. The V and J genes are TRBV20-1 and TRBJ2-7, with D maybe TRBD1 (6 bases). V lost 1 base to trimming and J lost 1 base, with 11 bases between them. The V gene's germline CDR1 is DFQATT and CDR2 SNEGSKA (reference sequence). The CDR3 spans 14 residues. The CDR3: CSARVSRGSYEQYF. In DNA, the CDR3 is TGCAGTGCTAGAGTTAGCAGGGGTTCCTACGAGCAGTACTTC.

This clonotype was counted at least ten times. The chain combines TRBV6-1 with TRBJ2-1, with a possible D match to TRBD2 (6 bases). Trimming took off 4 bases at V and 10 bases at J, with 14 bases between the two ends. The CDR3 is made up of 13 amino acids. The germline gives CDR1 MNHNS, CDR2 SASEGT. The CDR3 loop is CASSVVGREEQFF. The CDR3 DNA reads TGTGCCAGCAGTGTCGTTGGGCGGGAAGAGCAGTTCTTC.

This clonotype has a handful of counts. The genes are TRBV10-3 and TRBJ1-1; weak D call: TRBD1 (6 bases). CDR3 length: 16 amino acids. V lost 2 bases and J 5 bases, leaving 18 bases between the germline ends. Germline V gene lookup returns CDR1 ENHRY and CDR2 SYGVKD. DNA of the CDR3: TGTGCCATCAGTGAGGGGTATCTGGGGGCAAATACTGAAGCTTTCTTT. Its translation: CAISEGYLGANTEAFF.

This clonotype was counted between two and nine times. The genes are TRBV9 and TRBJ1-3; no definite D call. The CDR3 is 15 residues long. Trimming left V 3 bases short and J 0 bases short, with 10 bases between. Per germline, CDR1 SGDLS and CDR2 YYNGEE. The CDR3 DNA is TGTGCCAGCAGCGAAGGACCCAACTCTGGAAACACCATATATTTT. This translates into CASSEGPNSGNTIYF.

This clonotype was recorded many times. This rearrangement joins TRBV7-2 to TRBJ2-7; D unclear. The CDR3 is 14 residues long. CDR1 is SGHTA, CDR2 FQGNSA, per germline. Trimming removed 1 base from V and 3 bases from J, with 10 bases in between. In DNA form, the CDR3 reads TGTGCCAGCAGCTTAGTCCTCCATAGCTACGAGCAGTACTTC. It encodes CASSLVLHSYEQYF.

V is TRBV19 and J is TRBJ1-5, with 10 nucleotides matching TRBD1. The CDR3 has 15 amino acids. Unmatched junction bases numbered 9, after V lost 7 bases and J lost 6 bases. Germline CDR1 and CDR2: LNHDA and SQIVND (reference sequence). The CDR3 DNA is TGTGCCAGTAACGCTGGGACAGGGGCTACTCAGCCCCAGCATTTT. Protein product: CASNAGTGATQPQHF.

The chain recombines TRBV5-1 with TRBJ2-3; TRBD1 matches 8 bases. Trimming cost V 0 bases and J 6 bases; bases outside gene matches: 9. The CDR3 extends over 16 amino acids. The germline V gene encodes CDR1 SGHRS and CDR2 YFSETQ. The CDR3 spells CASSLAGTGRADTQYF. In DNA, the CDR3 is TGCGCCAGCAGCTTGGCGGGGACAGGACGTGCGGATACGCAGTATTTT.

This clonotype appeared many times. V gene TRBV24-1 combines with J gene TRBJ2-2; the D is unclear. Germline V lookup: CDR1 KGHDR, CDR2 SFDVKD. CDR3 length: 16 residues. Deletions cut 3 bases from V and 4 bases from J, with 14 bases between. CDR3 sequence: CATSDPQAAFTGELFF. The CDR3 region has the DNA TGTGCCACCAGTGATCCCCAAGCCGCCTTCACCGGGGAGCTGTTTTTT.

This clonotype has a handful of counts. The chain joins TRBV6-1 to TRBJ2-1; 7 positions agree with TRBD2. Unmatched junction bases numbered 7, after V lost 6 bases and J lost 5 bases. CDR3 size: 14 residues. The V gene's germline CDR1 is MNHNS and CDR2 SASEGT. CDR3 sequence reads: CASRAQAGNNEQFF. CDR3 sequence (DNA): TGTGCCAGCAGAGCCCAAGCGGGGAACAATGAGCAGTTCTTC.

The chain joins TRBV6-1 to TRBJ2-3; maybe TRBD2 (5 bases). This CDR3 region has 16 residues. The germline gives CDR1 MNHNS, CDR2 SASEGT. With 3 bases removed from V and 6 bases from J, the gap between germline ends came to 19 bases. CDR3: CASSDSGDYRADTQYF. CDR3 nucleotide sequence: TGTGCCAGCAGTGACTCGGGTGACTACCGAGCCGATACGCAGTATTTT.

This clonotype came up many times. The chain couples TRBV12-3 or TRBV12-4 to TRBJ1-5; TRBD1 is a possible D gene (6 bases). V was pared by 4 bases and J by 7 bases, with 17 bases between. The CDR3 extends over 15 amino acids. Here the CDR3 DNA reads TGTGCCAGCAGTTCCGAGACAGGAGGGGACCAGCCCCAGCATTTT. This translates into CASSSETGGDQPQHF.

This clonotype occurred a few times. The V and J genes are TRBV4-2 and TRBJ1-5; possible D gene TRBD1, 5 bases. This CDR3 is 15 amino acids long. The germline CDR1 and CDR2 sequences are LGHNA and YNFKEQ. The V end lost 1 base, the J end lost 2 bases, and 9 bases lay between the germline ends. The CDR3: CASSQVGGGNQPQHF. CDR3 nucleotides: TGTGCCAGCAGCCAAGTCGGGGGTGGCAATCAGCCCCAGCATTTT.

This clonotype has ten or more counts. This sequence joins TRBV5-1 and TRBJ2-5; D is uncertain. CDR3 size: 14 residues. V dropped 1 base and J dropped 1 base, with 8 bases sitting between them. CDR1 and CDR2 from the germline V gene are SGHRS and YFSETQ. The CDR3 sequence is CASSLRPVQETQYF. The DNA for the CDR3 is TGCGCCAGCAGCTTGAGACCGGTCCAAGAGACCCAGTACTTC.

At least ten counts were recorded for this clonotype. The J gene is TRBJ2-7, the V gene TRBV28, with a possible D match to TRBD2 (6 bases). The CDR3 sequence is 15 residues long. CDR1 is MDHEN and CDR2 is SYDVKM in the germline V gene. Trimming took off 5 bases at V and 0 bases at J, with 14 bases between the two ends. The CDR3 DNA follows: TGTGCCAGCAGTGCACCGGGACTGGCCTCCTACGAGCAGTACTTC. This encodes CASSAPGLASYEQYF.

The V and J genes are TRBV9 and TRBJ2-5; the D is unclear. Per germline, CDR1 SGDLS and CDR2 YYNGEE. The CDR3 is 12 amino acids. The V gene lost 0 bases and the J gene lost 4 bases, with 4 bases spanning the gap. CDR3: CASSVGSETQYF. In DNA form, the CDR3 reads TGTGCCAGCAGCGTAGGGTCAGAGACCCAGTACTTC.

This clonotype was seen ten or more times. The J gene is TRBJ1-6, the V gene TRBV6-1; D remains unclear. There are 12 residues in the CDR3. In germline, CDR1 is MNHNS, CDR2 SASEGT. Here the CDR3 DNA reads TGTGCTGGACCCGCGGTTAATTCACCCCTCCACTTT. As protein: CAGPAVNSPLHF.

The chain couples TRBV20-1 to TRBJ2-1; 7 positions agree with TRBD2. CDR1 and CDR2 from the germline V gene are DFQATT and SNEGSKA (reference sequence). The CDR3 has 13 amino acids. The CDR3 here is CRVAGLAENEQFF. The CDR3 nucleotides read TGCAGGGTTGCCGGGCTAGCGGAGAATGAGCAGTTCTTC.

This clonotype came up a few times. The gene calls are TRBV24-1 and TRBJ2-1; D possibly corresponds to TRBD1 (6 bases). Trimming took off 4 bases at V and 0 bases at J, with 12 bases between the two ends. The CDR3 extends over 16 amino acids. Germline CDR1 is KGHDR and CDR2 is SFDVKD. The CDR3 loop is CATSEPDRYSYNEQFF. CDR3 coding DNA: TGTGCCACCAGTGAGCCTGACAGGTACTCCTACAATGAGCAGTTCTTC.

The chain joins TRBV28 to TRBJ2-3; no clear D gene. Deletions cut 6 bases from V and 1 base from J, with 11 bases between. From germline, CDR1 is MDHEN and CDR2 SYDVKM. The CDR3 sequence is 14 residues long. For the CDR3, the DNA is TGTGCCAGCAGCCTCTTAGACGGCACAGATACGCAGTATTTT. Translated, it gives CASSLLDGTDTQYF.

Turning to this clonotype: Likely a read error: the CDR3 ends without its conserved phenylalanine or tryptophan. V usage is TRBV10-1 and J usage is TRBJ1-1; D perhaps matches TRBD1 (5 bases). Germline-derived CDR1 and CDR2 are WNHNN and SYGVQD (reference sequence). This CDR3 contains 15 residues. Trimming left V 0 bases short and J 6 bases short, with 14 bases between. The CDR3 is CASSESSPGEAEAFL. For the CDR3, the DNA is TGCGCCAGCAGTGAGTCGTCACCGGGGGAGGCTGAAGCTTTCCTT.

The table lists this clonotype with many counts. The V gene is TRBV12-3 or TRBV12-4, the J gene TRBJ1-2; tentative D call: TRBD1 (6 bases). The V end was cut by 1 base, the J end by 6 bases, with 12 bases between. CDR3 length equals 14 residues. CDR3 in DNA: TGTGCCAGCAGTTTAGGGGGGGGGGCGGATGGCTACACCTTC. The encoded protein is CASSLGGGADGYTF.

The rearrangement links TRBV27 to TRBJ2-4, with D tentatively TRBD2 (6 bases). Germline V gives CDR1 MNHEY, CDR2 SMNVEV (reference sequence). The V end lost 4 bases, the J end lost 3 bases, and 13 bases lay between the germline ends. CDR3 size: 15 residues. DNA of the CDR3: TGTGCCAGCAGTTCTTGGGGACTGGTCAAAAACATTCAGTACTTC. Its translation is CASSSWGLVKNIQYF.

This clonotype was seen more than once but under ten times. The chain combines TRBV28 with TRBJ1-1; D is unresolved. This CDR3 contains 12 residues. Germline lookup yields CDR1 MDHEN and CDR2 SYDVKM. Trimming stripped 2 bases from V and 5 bases from J, with 6 bases between. The CDR3 protein is CASSLQATEAFF. The CDR3 bases are TGTGCCAGCAGTTTACAGGCGACTGAAGCTTTCTTT.

Comments on this clonotype: The CDR3 does not close with the conserved phenylalanine or tryptophan, likely indicating a read error. This chain joins TRBV24-1 and TRBJ2-3; a possible D gene is TRBD1 (5 bases). CDR1 KGHDR and CDR2 SFDVKD come from the germline V gene. CDR3 length: 16 amino acids. The V and J ends lost 1 base and 0 bases respectively, with 10 bases between them. The DNA for the CDR3 is TGTGCCACCAGTGATTTACAGGATACTAGCACAGATACGCAGTATTTG. Translating gives CATSDLQDTSTDTQYL.

This clonotype was observed many times. The V call is TRBV11-2, the J call TRBJ2-5; 9 bases are a match to TRBD2. Trimming removed 0 bases from V and 7 bases from J; junction bases left unmatched: 3. CDR1 SGHAT and CDR2 FQNNGV come from the germline V gene. The CDR3 covers 14 residues. Here the CDR3 reads CASSLESLAGTQYF. The DNA for the CDR3 is TGTGCCAGCAGCTTAGAGTCACTAGCGGGGACCCAGTACTTC.

This clonotype was seen many times. V gene TRBV2 combines with J gene TRBJ2-7, with D perhaps being TRBD1 or TRBD2 (5 bases each). V lost 7 bases to trimming and J lost 0 bases, with 13 bases between them. The CDR3 is 14 residues long. The germline CDR1 and CDR2 sequences are SNHLY and FYNNEI. The CDR3 loop is CASKLGRSSYEQYF. The CDR3 nucleotides read TGTGCCAGCAAATTGGGACGCAGCTCCTACGAGCAGTACTTC.

There are many counts of this clonotype. This chain links TRBV3-1 with TRBJ1-3, with a weak D call TRBD1 (5 bases). This CDR3 has 14 residues. The germline V gene encodes CDR1 LGHDT and CDR2 YNNKEL (reference sequence). The ends were cut back, 4 bases at V and 0 bases at J, with 7 bases in the middle. This CDR3 is CASSRTHSGNTIYF. The CDR3 DNA is TGTGCCAGCAGCCGGACACACTCTGGAAACACCATATATTTT.